Presented here are 25 T cell receptor beta chains from one specimen sequenced in a study of graft-versus-host responses after intestinal transplantation. These TCRs are of unknown antigen specificity. The repertoire was sequenced with immunoSEQ multiplex PCR; TCRdb's copy has only in-frame clones and lacks some. The profile covers some 150,000 clones, with about 90% appearing a single time and around 0.2% taken by the ten largest. Here the sequenced sample was unstimulated CD4+ T cells sorted from spleen or lymph node cells, taken before intestinal transplant. These receptors came from a human donor who received an intestinal transplant.

V is TRBV4-2 and J is TRBJ2-4, with 7 positions matching TRBD2. Germline trimming cut 1 base from V and 2 bases from J; bases unmatched to any gene: 23. CDR3 length: 22 residues. Germline CDR1 is LGHNA and CDR2 is YNFKEQ. The CDR3 DNA is TGTGCCAGCAGCCAAGTTTTGCGCTCTAGCGGTTTCCTGGCGCGAACCAAAAACATTCAGTACTTC. As protein: CASSQVLRSSGFLARTKNIQYF.

The chain combines TRBV7-3 with TRBJ2-1; 12 bases line up with TRBD2. The CDR3 consists of 16 residues. Losses at the gene ends were 5 bases for V and 8 bases for J; bases not matched to a gene: 10. The germline gives CDR1 SGHTA, CDR2 FQGTGA. CDR3 region: CASSRNLAGGIHEQFF. The CDR3 nucleotides are TGTGCCAGCAGCAGAAACCTAGCGGGAGGGATCCATGAGCAGTTCTTC.

The chain uses TRBV7-2 and TRBJ1-4; D perhaps matches TRBD1 (5 bases). Per germline, CDR1 SGHTA and CDR2 FQGNSA. Trimming stripped 5 bases from V and 0 bases from J, with 16 bases between. This CDR3 has 17 residues. In DNA form, the CDR3 reads TGTGCCAGCAGCCGAGGGGCAGGAGTTGCAACTAATGAAAAACTGTTTTTT. It encodes CASSRGAGVATNEKLFF.

CDR3 nucleotide sequence: TGTGCCAGTAGTATCGACAGGGGCCGCAGCAATCAGCCCCAGCATTTT. Its translation: CASSIDRGRSNQPQHF. V usage is TRBV19 and J usage is TRBJ1-5; the match to TRBD1 covers 8 bases. V lost 3 bases to trimming and J lost 1 base; unmatched junction nucleotides: 5. The CDR3 has 16 residues. Germline V CDR1 and CDR2: LNHDA, SQIVND (reference sequence).

This clone was seen a few times. The rearrangement uses TRBV27 and TRBJ2-7; possibly TRBD1 for D (6 bases). Germline CDR1 and CDR2: MNHEY and SMNVEV (reference sequence). Trimming stripped 2 bases from V and 4 bases from J, with 9 bases between. This CDR3 comprises 13 residues. CDR3 protein: CASSLAGVYEQYF. CDR3 bases: TGTGCCAGCAGTTTAGCAGGGGTATACGAGCAGTACTTC.

Here the CDR3 reads CASSPRDSTYEQYF. In nucleotides, the CDR3 is TGTGCCAGCAGCCCCCGGGACAGCACCTACGAGCAGTACTTC. The chain has TRBV5-4 and TRBJ2-7; TRBD1 matches at 7 bases. This CDR3 region has 14 residues. V was clipped by 4 bases and J by 2 bases; unmatched bases: 6. In germline, CDR1 is SGHNT, CDR2 YYREEE (reference sequence).

The genes are TRBV19 and TRBJ1-4; D not resolved. CDR1 is LNHDA and CDR2 is SQIVND in the germline V gene (reference sequence). Trimming removed 8 bases at V and 1 base at J, with 11 bases between. The CDR3 is made up of 14 amino acids. The DNA of the CDR3 is TGTGCCAGTCGCTTGTGGGGAACTAATGAAAAACTGTTTTTT. This encodes CASRLWGTNEKLFF.

The gene calls are TRBV27 and TRBJ1-5, with D perhaps TRBD1 (5 bases). V was pared by 7 bases and J by 1 base, with 17 bases between. There are 16 residues in the CDR3. Germline CDR1 MNHEY, CDR2 SMNVEV (reference sequence). This CDR3 reads CASMIVGGLSNQPQHF. The CDR3 nucleotides are TGTGCCAGCATGATCGTGGGGGGTTTGAGCAATCAGCCCCAGCATTTT.

V gene TRBV4-1 combines with J gene TRBJ1-5; no definite D call. Germline assignment: CDR1 MGHRA and CDR2 YSYEKL. The length of the CDR3 is 14 residues. V was trimmed by 0 bases and J by 9 bases, leaving 12 bases between them. This CDR3 reads CASSQEGGASPQHF. As DNA, the CDR3 is TGCGCCAGCAGCCAAGAGGGCGGTGCTTCGCCCCAGCATTTT.

This clone turned up a few times. The genes are TRBV10-3 and TRBJ2-1; 7 bases fit TRBD1. This CDR3 region has 14 residues. Looked up from germline, CDR1 is ENHRY and CDR2 is SYGVKD. V gave up 11 bases and J gave up 3 bases; unmatched junction bases: 10. CDR3 nucleotides: TGTGCCGCCGCTTCGACAGGGAACTACAATGAGCAGTTCTTC. Translation gives CAAASTGNYNEQFF.

J is TRBJ2-7 and V is TRBV6-5; the D call may be TRBD1 or TRBD2 (5 bases each). Germline V gene sequence: CDR1 MNHEY, CDR2 SVGAGI. V was clipped by 6 bases and J by 0 bases, with 15 bases between them. The CDR3 sequence is 15 residues long. The CDR3 region is CASSQLPGSSYEQYF. CDR3 bases: TGTGCCAGCAGCCAACTACCAGGGAGCTCCTACGAGCAGTACTTC.

The V call is TRBV11-2, the J call TRBJ1-2, with D unclear. This CDR3 is 13 amino acids long. CDR1 is SGHAT and CDR2 is FQNNGV in the germline V gene. V lost 1 base to trimming and J lost 4 bases, with 7 bases between them. CDR3 loop: CASSLGGSYGYTF. The CDR3 DNA reads TGTGCCAGCAGCTTAGGAGGGAGCTATGGCTACACCTTC.

The count of this clone is one. The gene calls are TRBV5-1 and TRBJ2-2; TRBD1 aligns across 10 bases. Germline values: CDR1 SGHRS, CDR2 YFSETQ. Trimming took 1 base from V and 7 from J; bases not matched to a gene: 4. The CDR3 is 15 residues long. CDR3 in amino acids: CASSLRQGASGELFF. In DNA, the CDR3 is TGCGCCAGCAGCTTGAGACAGGGGGCTAGCGGGGAGCTGTTTTTT.

The chain combines TRBV6-1 with TRBJ1-1, with D tentatively TRBD1 (5 bases). V lost 2 bases to trimming and J lost 4 bases, with 11 bases between them. The germline gives CDR1 MNHNS, CDR2 SASEGT. This CDR3 comprises 14 residues. The CDR3 loop reads CASSERPGPTEAFF. The CDR3 DNA is TGTGCCAGCAGTGAAAGGCCGGGGCCCACTGAAGCTTTCTTT.

The chain recombines TRBV5-1 with TRBJ2-7, with D uncertain. This CDR3 region has 16 residues. Germline lookup yields CDR1 SGHRS and CDR2 YFSETQ. Trimming removed 0 bases at V and 0 bases at J, with 13 bases between. CDR3 in DNA: TGCGCCAGCAGCTTGGTATTCAGCCCGTCCTCCTACGAGCAGTACTTC. Its protein is CASSLVFSPSSYEQYF.

The V call is TRBV19, the J call TRBJ1-4, with 11 positions matching TRBD1. Per germline, CDR1 LNHDA and CDR2 SQIVND (reference sequence). Germline trimming cut 9 bases from V and 8 bases from J; bases unmatched to any gene: 5. CDR3 size: 13 residues. The CDR3 nucleotides read TGTGCCAGCGGACAGGGGGCGACCGAAAAACTGTTTTTT. Translated: CASGQGATEKLFF.

The V call is TRBV5-1, the J call TRBJ1-4; 8 positions agree with TRBD1. The CDR3 covers 16 residues. The germline gives CDR1 SGHRS, CDR2 YFSETQ. The V and J ends lost 4 bases and 4 bases, in that order; junction bases with no gene match: 9. CDR3 sequence (DNA): TGCGCCAGCAGCCCGACAGGGGATGGAGGTAATGAAAAACTGTTTTTT. Protein sequence: CASSPTGDGGNEKLFF. Using reference TRBV5-1 and TRBJ1-4 for the parts outside the CDR3, the full variable domain is KAGVTQTPRYLIKTRGQQVTLSCSPISGHRSVSWYQQTPGQGLQFLFEYFSETQRNKGNFPGRFSGRQFSNSRSEMNVSTLELGDSALYLCASSPTGDGGNEKLFFGSGTQLSVL.

The V and J genes are TRBV28 and TRBJ1-2, with no clear D. The V end was cut by 6 bases, the J end by 3 bases, with 11 bases between. The length of the CDR3 is 13 residues. Germline loops: CDR1 MDHEN, CDR2 SYDVKM. In DNA, the CDR3 is TGTGCCAGCAGGCGGTCCTGGGACTATGGCTACACCTTC. Translation gives CASRRSWDYGYTF.

The chain recombines TRBV28 with TRBJ1-4; unclear D gene. The V and J ends lost 1 base and 0 bases respectively, with 9 bases between them. The CDR3 extends over 16 amino acids. CDR1 and CDR2 (germline): MDHEN, SYDVKM. The CDR3 loop is CASSLLNLATNEKLFF. The DNA for the CDR3 is TGTGCCAGCAGTTTATTAAACCTTGCAACTAATGAAAAACTGTTTTTT.

This chain joins TRBV9 and TRBJ1-4; D is uncertain. V dropped 6 bases and J dropped 0 bases, with 9 bases sitting between them. The CDR3 loop spans 14 amino acids. Germline CDR1 SGDLS, CDR2 YYNGEE. CDR3 sequence: CASTPGATNEKLFF. The CDR3 DNA is TGTGCCAGCACTCCTGGTGCAACTAATGAAAAACTGTTTTTT.

The chain combines TRBV6-6 with TRBJ1-5; D call uncertain. Germline V CDR1 and CDR2: MNHNY, SVGAGI (reference sequence). This CDR3 contains 12 residues. Trimming shortened V by 2 bases and J by 5 bases, and 4 bases separated the two germline ends. The CDR3 bases are TGTGCCAGCAGTTACGGTGATCAGCCCCAGCATTTT. Its protein is CASSYGDQPQHF.

The chain uses TRBV28 and TRBJ2-1; 15 positions match TRBD2. Per germline, CDR1 MDHEN and CDR2 SYDVKM. The CDR3 totals 18 residues. The V segment lost 5 bases and the J segment 7 bases; nucleotides outside the gene matches: 12. CDR3 sequence reads: CASSPPTPGLAGGNEQFF. Here the CDR3 DNA reads TGTGCCAGCAGTCCACCCACGCCGGGACTAGCGGGAGGTAATGAGCAGTTCTTC.

The J gene is TRBJ2-5, the V gene TRBV6-5; D is unresolved. The J call may not be correct, given that the DNA end is closer to TRBJ2-7. Germline-derived CDR1 and CDR2 are MNHEY and SVGAGI. This CDR3 has 14 residues. The DNA for the CDR3 is TGTGCCAGCAGTTACGGCCCCTATGGGAACGAGCAGTACTTC. Translating gives CASSYGPYGNEQYF.

The V gene is TRBV29-1, the J gene TRBJ2-1, with 8 bases fitting TRBD1. J was trimmed by 4 bases and V by 1 base; bases with no gene match: 12. This CDR3 has 17 residues. CDR1 is SQVTM and CDR2 is ANQGSEA in the germline V gene. CDR3 sequence (DNA): TGCAGCGTTGAAGCCCCCCTCGACAGGGGAAGGTACAATGAGCAGTTCTTC. This sequence encodes CSVEAPLDRGRYNEQFF.

The J gene is TRBJ1-1, the V gene TRBV28; 7 positions match TRBD1. CDR3 size: 13 residues. J was trimmed by 5 bases and V by 6 bases; bases with no gene match: 6. Germline V CDR1 and CDR2: MDHEN, SYDVKM. For the CDR3, the DNA is TGTGCCAGCAGAGGGGGCGGTGGGACTGAAGCTTTCTTT. This encodes CASRGGGGTEAFF. The full variable domain, with the rest looked up from reference TRBV28 and TRBJ1-1, is DVKVTQSSRYLVKRTGEKVFLECVQDMDHENMFWYRQDPGLGLRLIYFSYDVKMKEKGDIPEGYSVSREKKERFSLILESASTNQTSMYLCASRGGGGTEAFFGQGTRLTVV.